This T cell receptor (beta chain) originates from a study of PD-1 blockade in classical Hodgkin lymphoma. Looking at the study overall: Patients in the cohort were put on intravenous nivolumab, 3 mg/kg every 2 weeks.

Some clones are missing from TCRdb's copy, which holds only in-frame ones; the method was immunoSEQ multiplex PCR. This sample has 30,000 to 35,000 clones, with 75% to 95% found just once. The study's findings and limits: Complete responders started with a diversity level that resembled newly diagnosed patients at baseline.

Every patient had relapsed following autologous stem cell transplantation, and cohorts differed in brentuximab vedotin exposure. The authors purified CD4+ T cells from thawed PBMCs by magnetic negative selection. With regard to this clone: Its antigen is still unknown.

This clonotype was obtained from a human donor with classical Hodgkin lymphoma. This material consisted of CD4+ T cells from blood, taken at baseline.

CDR3 protein: CASSFSGTSGRKGYNEQFF. The DNA for the CDR3 is TGCGCCAGCAGCTTTAGCGGGACTAGCGGGAGGAAAGGCTACAATGAGCAGTTCTTC. This chain links TRBV5-1 with TRBJ2-1; 15 nucleotides agree with TRBD2. The V segment lost 2 bases and the J segment 3 bases; nucleotides outside the gene matches: 9. The CDR3 covers 19 residues. Germline values: CDR1 SGHRS, CDR2 YFSETQ.